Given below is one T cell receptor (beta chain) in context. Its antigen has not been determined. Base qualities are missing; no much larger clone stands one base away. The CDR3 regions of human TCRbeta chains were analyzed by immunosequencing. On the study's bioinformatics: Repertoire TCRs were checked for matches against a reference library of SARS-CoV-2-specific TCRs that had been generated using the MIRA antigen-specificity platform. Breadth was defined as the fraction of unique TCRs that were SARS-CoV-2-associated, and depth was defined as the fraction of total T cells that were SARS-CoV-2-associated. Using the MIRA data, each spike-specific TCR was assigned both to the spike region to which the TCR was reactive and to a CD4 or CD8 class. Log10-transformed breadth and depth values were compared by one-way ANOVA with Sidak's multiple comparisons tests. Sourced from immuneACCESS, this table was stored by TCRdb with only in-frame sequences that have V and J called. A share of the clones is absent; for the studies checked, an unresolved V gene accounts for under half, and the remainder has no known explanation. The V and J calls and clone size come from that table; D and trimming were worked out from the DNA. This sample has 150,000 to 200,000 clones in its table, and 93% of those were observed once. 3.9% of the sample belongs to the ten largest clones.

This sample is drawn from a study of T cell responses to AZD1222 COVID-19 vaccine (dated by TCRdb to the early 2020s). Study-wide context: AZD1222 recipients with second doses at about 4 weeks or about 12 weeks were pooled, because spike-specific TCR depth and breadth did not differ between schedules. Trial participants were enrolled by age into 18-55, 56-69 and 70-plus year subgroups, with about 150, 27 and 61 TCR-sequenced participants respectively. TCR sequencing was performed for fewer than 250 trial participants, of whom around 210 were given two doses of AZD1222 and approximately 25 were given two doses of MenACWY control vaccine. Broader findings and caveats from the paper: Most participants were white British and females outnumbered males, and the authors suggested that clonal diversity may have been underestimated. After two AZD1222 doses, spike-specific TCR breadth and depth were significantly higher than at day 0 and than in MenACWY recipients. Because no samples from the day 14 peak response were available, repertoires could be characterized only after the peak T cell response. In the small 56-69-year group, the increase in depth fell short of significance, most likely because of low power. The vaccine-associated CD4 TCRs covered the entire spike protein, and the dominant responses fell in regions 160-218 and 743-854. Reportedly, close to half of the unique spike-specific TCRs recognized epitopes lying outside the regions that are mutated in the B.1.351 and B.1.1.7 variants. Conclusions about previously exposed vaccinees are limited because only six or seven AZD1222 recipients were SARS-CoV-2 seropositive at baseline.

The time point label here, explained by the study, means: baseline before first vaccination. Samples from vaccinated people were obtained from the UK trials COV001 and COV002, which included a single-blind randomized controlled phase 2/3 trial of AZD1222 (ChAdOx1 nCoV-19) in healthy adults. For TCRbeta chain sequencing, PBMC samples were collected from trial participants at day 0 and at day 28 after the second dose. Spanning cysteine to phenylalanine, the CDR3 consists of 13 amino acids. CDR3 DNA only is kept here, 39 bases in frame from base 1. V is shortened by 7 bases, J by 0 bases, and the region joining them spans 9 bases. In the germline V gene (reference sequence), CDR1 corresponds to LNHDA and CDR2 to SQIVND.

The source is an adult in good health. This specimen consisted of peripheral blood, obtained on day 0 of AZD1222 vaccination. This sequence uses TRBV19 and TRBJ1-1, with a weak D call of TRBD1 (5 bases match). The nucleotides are TGTGCCAGTAAGATGGGGGTGAACACTGAAGCTTTCTTT. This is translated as CASKMGVNTEAFF.